These T cell receptor beta chains were read from a single sample in a study of blood T cells in healthy people across ages. TCRdb re-analysed the 5' RACE reads in MiXCR, keeping a single row per CDR3 protein. The table has around 320,000 distinct CDR3 sequences, 27% seen once. The sequenced material came from blood. The source is a woman in her seventies in good health. The CDR3 runs from the conserved cysteine through the conserved F or W. A D gene is named only where the DNA matches it firmly. Rows give clone size only sometimes, using once, few, many, or a class for an expanded clone.

D	J	V	size	CDR3	DNA
TRBD2	TRBJ2-1	TRBV7-9	many	CASSLSGGNEQFF	TGTGCCAGCAGCTTATCGGGAGGCAATGAGCAGTTCTTC
NA	TRBJ1-1	TRBV27	NA	CASRDGSMNTEAFF	TGTGCCAGCAGAGACGGTTCTATGAACACTGAAGCTTTCTTT
NA	TRBJ2-3	TRBV5-1	NA	CASSDPGDTQYF	TGCGCCAGCAGCGACCCGGGGGATACGCAGTATTTT
NA	TRBJ1-1	TRBV4-2	NA	CASSSGEGGTEAFF	TGTGCCAGCAGCTCAGGGGAGGGAGGCACTGAAGCTTTCTTT
NA	TRBJ2-5	TRBV2	few	CASAGIWGSKGMYQETQYF	TGTGCCAGCGCTGGCATTTGGGGGAGTAAAGGGATGTACCAAGAGACCCAGTACTTC
TRBD2	TRBJ2-4	TRBV9	many	CASSPGLANTKNIQYF	TGTGCCAGCAGCCCCGGACTAGCGAATACCAAAAACATTCAGTACTTC
NA	TRBJ1-2	TRBV18	few	CASSPSIGLNYGYTF	TGTGCCAGCTCACCCTCTATAGGCCTTAACTATGGCTACACCTTC
NA	TRBJ1-4	TRBV5-8	few	CASSLGMVTTNEKLFF	TGTGCCAGCAGCTTGGGAATGGTTACAACTAATGAAAAACTGTTTTTT
NA	TRBJ1-4	TRBV28	NA	CASTNNGPGEKLFF	TGTGCCAGCACCAATAACGGCCCGGGGGAAAAACTGTTTTTT
NA	TRBJ1-1	TRBV7-2	NA	CASSLEQGFTAAFF	TGTGCCAGCAGCTTAGAACAGGGTTTCACTGCAGCTTTCTTT
NA	TRBJ2-3	TRBV5-1	NA	CASGHDSTDTQYF	TGCGCCAGCGGGCACGACAGCACAGATACGCAGTATTTT
NA	TRBJ1-6	TRBV28	few	CASSLQGLNNSPLHF	TGTGCCAGCAGCCTTCAAGGACTAAATAATTCACCCCTCCACTTT
TRBD2	TRBJ2-6	TRBV5-1	NA	CASSLGPSGSFSGANVLTF	TGCGCCAGCAGCTTGGGGCCTAGCGGTAGCTTCTCTGGGGCCAACGTCCTGACTTTC
TRBD1	TRBJ2-5	TRBV5-4	NA	CASSLASGRGPQETQYF	TGTGCCAGCAGCTTGGCCTCGGGCAGGGGGCCGCAAGAGACCCAGTACTTC
NA	TRBJ1-2	TRBV11-2	NA	CASSPHQADGDYGYTF	TGTGCCAGCAGCCCTCACCAGGCCGACGGAGACTATGGCTACACCTTC
NA	TRBJ2-1	TRBV11-2	many	CASSLVGGFLNVNEQFF	TGTGCCAGCAGCTTAGTCGGGGGTTTCCTTAACGTCAATGAGCAGTTCTTC
NA	TRBJ1-4	TRBV5-4	many	CASSGEAANEKLFF	TGTGCCAGCAGCGGGGAAGCCGCTAATGAAAAACTGTTTTTT
NA	TRBJ2-7	TRBV6-5	few	CASTDRGTYEQYF	TGTGCCAGCACCGACCGGGGGACCTACGAGCAGTACTTC
TRBD1	TRBJ2-7	TRBV12-3/TRBV12-4	few	CASRRTGRSYEQYF	TGTGCCAGCAGGCGGACAGGGAGGTCCTACGAGCAGTACTTC
NA	TRBJ2-7	TRBV6-1	NA	CASILRLGINSYEQYF	TGTGCCAGCATCCTCCGGCTGGGAATTAACTCCTACGAGCAGTACTTC
NA	TRBJ2-7	TRBV28	few	CASSLGVVGKTYEQYF	TGTGCCAGCAGTCTTGGTGTTGTCGGGAAGACCTACGAGCAGTACTTC
TRBD2	TRBJ2-5	TRBV3-1	NA	CASRQLAEETQYF	TGTGCCAGCCGTCAACTAGCGGAAGAGACCCAGTACTTC
TRBD1	TRBJ2-1	TRBV4-1	NA	CASSQAAQGMTNEQFF	TGCGCCAGCAGCCAAGCGGCACAGGGGATGACCAATGAGCAGTTCTTC
TRBD2	TRBJ2-3	TRBV4-3	NA	CASSPGEGLITDTQYF	TGCGCCAGCAGCCCCGGGGAGGGACTTATCACAGATACGCAGTATTTT
NA	TRBJ2-1	TRBV28	few	CASSGAGNEQFF	TGTGCCAGCAGCGGAGCGGGTAATGAGCAGTTCTTC
NA	TRBJ2-1	TRBV7-2	NA	CASSAMSSYNEQFF	TGTGCCAGCAGCGCTATGAGCTCCTACAATGAGCAGTTCTTC
NA	TRBJ2-1	TRBV4-1	few	CASSQDYVSYNEQFF	TGCGCCAGCAGCCAAGACTATGTCTCCTACAATGAGCAGTTCTTC
NA	TRBJ1-2	TRBV25-1	NA	CASSYRGSYGYTF	TGTGCCAGCAGTTACCGCGGAAGCTATGGCTACACCTTC
NA	TRBJ1-1	TRBV29-1	many	CSVVGAWGMRNTEAFF	TGCAGCGTTGTCGGGGCGTGGGGCATGAGGAACACTGAAGCTTTCTTT
NA	TRBJ1-1	TRBV19	NA	CASSPLGPGTEAFF	TGTGCCAGTAGTCCCCTGGGACCGGGCACTGAAGCTTTCTTT
TRBD1	TRBJ2-7	TRBV7-8	NA	CASSPPGQGKGEQYF	TGTGCCAGCAGTCCGCCGGGACAGGGGAAGGGAGAGCAGTACTTC
NA	TRBJ2-3	TRBV29-1	NA	CSVGAGTDTQYF	TGCAGCGTTGGCGCTGGCACAGATACGCAGTATTTT
TRBD1	TRBJ2-7	TRBV7-2	NA	CASSFPATGMYF	TGTGCCAGCAGCTTCCCAGCGACAGGGATGTACTTC
NA	TRBJ2-5	TRBV20-1	NA	CSAAWGPETQYF	TGCAGCGCGGCTTGGGGTCCAGAGACCCAGTACTTC
TRBD1	TRBJ2-5	TRBV10-3	few	CAISEDRVETQYF	TGTGCCATCAGTGAAGACAGGGTAGAGACCCAGTACTTC
NA	TRBJ2-5	TRBV7-9	few	CASSPLLSLQETQYF	TGTGCCAGCAGCCCCCTGTTGAGCCTACAAGAGACCCAGTACTTC
NA	TRBJ2-7	TRBV5-1	few	CASRPGIRTYEQYF	TGCGCCAGCAGACCAGGGATCCGGACCTACGAGCAGTACTTC
TRBD2	TRBJ2-4	TRBV20-1	NA	CSAQTGTSGSGIQYF	TGCAGTGCACAAACCGGGACTAGCGGGAGCGGCATTCAGTACTTC
TRBD2	TRBJ2-7	TRBV7-2	few	CASSLGTSGGYEQYF	TGTGCCAGCAGCTTGGGGACTAGCGGGGGATACGAGCAGTACTTC
NA	TRBJ2-1	TRBV10-1	NA	CASSGGRGYNEQFF	TGCGCCAGCAGTGGGGGCAGGGGCTACAATGAGCAGTTCTTC
NA	TRBJ2-5	TRBV13	NA	CASSSVPFQETQYF	TGTGCCAGCAGCTCAGTACCGTTTCAAGAGACCCAGTACTTC